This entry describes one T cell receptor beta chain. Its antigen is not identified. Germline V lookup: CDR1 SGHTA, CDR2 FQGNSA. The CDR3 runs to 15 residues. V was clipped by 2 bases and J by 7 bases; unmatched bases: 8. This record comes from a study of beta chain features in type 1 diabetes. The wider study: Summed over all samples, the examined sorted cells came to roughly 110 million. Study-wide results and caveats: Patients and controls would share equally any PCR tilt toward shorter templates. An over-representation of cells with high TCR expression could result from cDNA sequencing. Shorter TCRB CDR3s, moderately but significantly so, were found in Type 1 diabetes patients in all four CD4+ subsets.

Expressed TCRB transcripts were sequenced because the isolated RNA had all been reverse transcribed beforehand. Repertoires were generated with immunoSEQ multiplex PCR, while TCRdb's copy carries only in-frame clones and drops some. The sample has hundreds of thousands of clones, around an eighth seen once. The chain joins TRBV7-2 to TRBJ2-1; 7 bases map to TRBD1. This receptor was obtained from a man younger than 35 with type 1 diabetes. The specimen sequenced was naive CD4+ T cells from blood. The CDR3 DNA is TGTGCCAGCAGCTTACAGGGGGTTTTAGGGAATGAGCAGTTCTTC. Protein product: CASSLQGVLGNEQFF.